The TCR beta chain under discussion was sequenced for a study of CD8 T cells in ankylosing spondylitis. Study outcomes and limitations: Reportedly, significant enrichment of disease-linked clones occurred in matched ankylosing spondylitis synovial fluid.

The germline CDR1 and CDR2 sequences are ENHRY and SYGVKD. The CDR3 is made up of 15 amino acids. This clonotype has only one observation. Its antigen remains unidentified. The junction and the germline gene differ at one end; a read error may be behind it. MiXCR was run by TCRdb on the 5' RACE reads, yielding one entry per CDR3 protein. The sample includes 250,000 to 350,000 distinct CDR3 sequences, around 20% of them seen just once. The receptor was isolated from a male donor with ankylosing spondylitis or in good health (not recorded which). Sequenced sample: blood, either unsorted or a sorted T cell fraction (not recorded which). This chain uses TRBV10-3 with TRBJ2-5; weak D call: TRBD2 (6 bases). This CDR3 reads CAISATGGTQEIQYF. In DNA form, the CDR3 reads TGTGCCATCAGTGCAACCGGCGGGACGCAAGAGATCCAGTACTTC.